This entry lists 32 T cell receptor beta chains sequenced from one sample in a study of blood T cell repertoires in COVID-19. Sequencing was performed with immunoSEQ multiplex PCR; in TCRdb, only in-frame clones are kept and a portion is missing. The sample holds about 61,000 clones, approximately 91% seen once. The sequenced sample consisted of peripheral blood. The receptors were gathered from a woman aged 50 to 60 with active or convalescent COVID-19.

The chain couples TRBV28 to TRBJ2-1, with 9 positions matching TRBD2. Losses at the gene ends were 3 bases for V and 7 bases for J; bases not matched to a gene: 7. Germline-derived CDR1 and CDR2 are MDHEN and SYDVKM. The CDR3 runs to 15 residues. CDR3 residues: CASSLGLAGPNEQFF. In DNA, the CDR3 is TGTGCCAGCAGTTTGGGGCTAGCGGGACCTAATGAGCAGTTCTTC.

V usage is TRBV25-1 and J usage is TRBJ2-1, with 9 bases that match TRBD1. CDR1 and CDR2 (germline): MGHDK, SYGVNS. The CDR3 runs 13 residues. Trimming removed 1 base from V and 9 bases from J; junction bases left unmatched: 1. The CDR3 region has the DNA TGTGCCAGCAGTGAATGGACAGGGGTTGAGCAGTTCTTC. Protein: CASSEWTGVEQFF.

The chain has TRBV5-6 and TRBJ2-1, with D maybe TRBD2 (6 bases). The germline V gene encodes CDR1 SGHDT and CDR2 YYEEEE. CDR3 length: 14 residues. Trimming took off 0 bases at V and 6 bases at J, with 10 bases between the two ends. The CDR3 DNA sequence: TGTGCCAGCAGCTTGGAGACTAGGATCAATGAGCAGTTCTTC. Protein product: CASSLETRINEQFF.

The chain carries TRBV9 and TRBJ1-1, with D perhaps TRBD1 (5 bases). V dropped 2 bases and J dropped 0 bases, with 11 bases sitting between them. Germline loops: CDR1 SGDLS, CDR2 YYNGEE. This CDR3 spans 15 amino acids. CDR3 loop: CASSVGPGMNTEAFF. CDR3 DNA sequence: TGTGCCAGCAGCGTCGGGCCAGGGATGAACACTGAAGCTTTCTTT.

The count of this clone is one. This chain joins TRBV18 and TRBJ2-7, with 7 bases fitting TRBD2. The germline V gene has CDR1 KGHSH and CDR2 LQKENI. This CDR3 has 16 residues. V lost 2 bases, J lost 3 bases, and 10 bases stayed unmatched. The CDR3 DNA is TGTGCCAGCTCACCAGTACCTAGCGGACACATCTACGAGCAGTACTTC. This codes for CASSPVPSGHIYEQYF.

This clone appeared a single time. The chain combines TRBV12-5 with TRBJ2-7; the match to TRBD2 covers 8 bases. After removal of 5 bases from V and 2 bases from J, the junction contained 2 bases not matched to a gene. Germline CDR1 is LGHNT and CDR2 is FRNRAP. CDR3 size: 13 residues. The CDR3 DNA reads as TGTGCTAGTGGTAGCGGGAGTACCTACGAGCAGTACTTC. Amino acid sequence: CASGSGSTYEQYF.

This chain links TRBV7-3 with TRBJ2-1; TRBD2 aligns across 8 bases. J was trimmed by 6 bases and V by 4 bases; bases with no gene match: 5. CDR3 length: 14 amino acids. CDR1 is SGHTA and CDR2 is FQGTGA in the germline V gene. As DNA, the CDR3 is TGTGCCAGCAGCTCGGGGGGGCCGTCCAATGAGCAGTTCTTC. As protein: CASSSGGPSNEQFF.

This sequence joins TRBV2 and TRBJ2-5; 9 bases are shared with TRBD1. V lost 6 bases to trimming and J lost 4 bases; unmatched junction nucleotides: 15. The germline CDR1 and CDR2 sequences are SNHLY and FYNNEI. The CDR3 has 17 residues. The chain's CDR3 is CASSGDRAGFSTETQYF. The DNA for the CDR3 is TGTGCCAGCAGCGGGGACAGGGCGGGTTTCAGTACAGAGACCCAGTACTTC.

The rearrangement uses TRBV9 and TRBJ1-1, with D perhaps TRBD1 (6 bases). V was pared by 0 bases and J by 0 bases, with 15 bases between. The germline V gene has CDR1 SGDLS and CDR2 YYNGEE. The CDR3 is 17 residues long. CDR3 DNA sequence: TGTGCCAGCAGCGTAGAAGGCAGGGGCTTGGTGAACACTGAAGCTTTCTTT. It encodes CASSVEGRGLVNTEAFF.

The chain recombines TRBV19 with TRBJ1-5; 10 positions match TRBD1. The CDR3 loop spans 16 amino acids. Germline V gives CDR1 LNHDA, CDR2 SQIVND (reference sequence). J was trimmed by 6 bases and V by 5 bases; bases with no gene match: 10. DNA of the CDR3: TGTGCCAGTAGTTTGGAGGGACAGGGGTTTGGTCAGCCCCAGCATTTT. Protein: CASSLEGQGFGQPQHF. The entire variable domain, with the rest obtained from reference TRBV19 and TRBJ1-5, is as follows: DGGITQSPKYLFRKEGQNVTLSCEQNLNHDAMYWYRQDPGQGLRLIYYSQIVNDFQKGDIAEGYSVSREKKESFPLTVTSAQKNPTAFYLCASSLEGQGFGQPQHFGDGTRLSIL.

This clone was observed a single time. The V and J genes are TRBV2 and TRBJ1-1; 7 positions match TRBD1. The V gene end was trimmed by 6 bases and the J gene end by 4 bases; junction bases not matched to a gene: 5. CDR3 length equals 13 residues. Germline-derived CDR1 and CDR2 are SNHLY and FYNNEI. The CDR3 DNA is TGTGCCAGCAGAGACAGGGTGGCCACTGAAGCTTTCTTT. Encoded protein: CASRDRVATEAFF.

The CDR3 here is CASSQAATGIYGYTF. In nucleotides, the CDR3 is TGTGCCAGCAGCCAAGCCGCTACAGGAATCTATGGCTACACCTTC. V is TRBV3-1 (or the pseudogene TRBV3-2) and J is TRBJ1-2; a weak D match, TRBD1 (5 bases). This CDR3 spans 15 amino acids. The V end lost 1 base, the J end lost 4 bases, and 13 bases lay between the germline ends. Germline V gene data show CDR1 as LGHDT and CDR2 as YNNKEL (reference sequence).

The chain recombines TRBV9 with TRBJ2-6; TRBD2 aligns across 11 bases. CDR3 length: 17 amino acids. Trimming cost V 6 bases and J 2 bases; bases outside gene matches: 7. Germline CDR1 is SGDLS and CDR2 is YYNGEE. CDR3 residues: CASTLGTSGAGANVLTF. The CDR3 nucleotides are TGTGCCAGCACCCTCGGGACTAGCGGCGCTGGGGCCAACGTCCTGACTTTC.

Remarks on this clone: The same CDR3 is also encoded by other DNA sequences in this sample. The rearrangement uses TRBV30 and TRBJ1-2; 7 nucleotides agree with TRBD1. The germline V gene encodes CDR1 GTSNPN and CDR2 SVGIG (reference sequence). Losses at the gene ends were 4 bases for V and 4 bases for J; bases not matched to a gene: 6. The CDR3 spans 13 residues. The CDR3 loop reads CAWNRDRPYGYTF. CDR3 DNA: TGTGCCTGGAATCGGGACAGACCCTATGGCTACACCTTC.

The J gene is TRBJ2-7, the V gene TRBV27, with TRBD2 matching 7 bases. CDR1 is MNHEY and CDR2 is SMNVEV in the germline V gene (reference sequence). The CDR3 has 14 amino acids. Trimming cost V 4 bases and J 3 bases; bases outside gene matches: 6. The CDR3 here is CASSWAGDNYEQYF. Written as DNA, the CDR3 is TGTGCCAGCAGTTGGGCGGGAGACAACTACGAGCAGTACTTC.

The V gene is TRBV5-1, the J gene TRBJ2-1; 11 bases are shared with TRBD2. This CDR3 contains 15 residues. CDR1 is SGHRS and CDR2 is YFSETQ in the germline V gene. V shed 2 bases and J 9 bases; nucleotides not matched to a gene: 7. This CDR3 is CASSFSGRGFIEQFF. The DNA for the CDR3 is TGCGCCAGCAGCTTTAGCGGGAGGGGCTTTATTGAGCAGTTCTTC.

CDR3 sequence: CASRFMNTEAFF. The CDR3 DNA reads TGTGCCAGCAGGTTCATGAACACTGAAGCTTTCTTT. This chain connects TRBV2 to TRBJ1-1; no clear D. Germline CDR1 is SNHLY and CDR2 is FYNNEI. V was clipped by 6 bases and J by 0 bases, with 5 bases between them. This CDR3 is built from 12 residues.

There are a few counts of this clone. The chain has TRBV30 and TRBJ1-5; 8 bases match TRBD1. The CDR3 sequence is 18 residues long. Losses at the gene ends were 1 base for V and 5 bases for J; bases not matched to a gene: 16. Germline CDR1 is GTSNPN and CDR2 is SVGIG (reference sequence). CDR3 in amino acids: CAWSGVGRGRGGYQPQHF. In DNA, the CDR3 is TGTGCCTGGAGTGGTGTGGGCAGGGGGCGAGGAGGGTATCAGCCCCAGCATTTT. The entire variable domain, with the rest obtained from reference TRBV30 and TRBJ1-5, is as follows: SQTIHQWPATLVQPVGSPLSLECTVEGTSNPNLYWYRQAAGRGLQLLFYSVGIGQISSEVPQNLSASRPQDRQFILSSKKLLLSDSGFYLCAWSGVGRGRGGYQPQHFGDGTRLSIL.

This chain joins TRBV9 and TRBJ1-2; 8 positions match TRBD1. Germline V lookup: CDR1 SGDLS, CDR2 YYNGEE. CDR3 length: 13 amino acids. The ends lost 4 bases at V and 6 bases at J; junction bases unmatched: 5. CDR3 region: CASSPIQGDGYTF. The CDR3 DNA reads TGTGCCAGCAGCCCCATACAGGGGGATGGCTACACCTTC.

The rearrangement joins TRBV9 to TRBJ1-6, with D possibly matching TRBD1 (5 bases). CDR3 length: 14 amino acids. Germline lookup yields CDR1 SGDLS and CDR2 YYNGEE. Trimming shortened V by 0 bases and J by 10 bases, and 11 bases separated the two germline ends. CDR3 protein: CASSVGSKGSPLHF. In nucleotides, the CDR3 is TGTGCCAGCAGCGTAGGCTCGAAGGGGTCACCCCTCCACTTT.

The chain couples TRBV3-1 (or the pseudogene TRBV3-2) to TRBJ1-1; D possibly corresponds to TRBD1 (5 bases). V shed 1 base and J shed 1 base, with 10 bases lying between them. CDR1 is LGHDT, CDR2 YNNKEL, per germline (reference sequence). The CDR3 has 15 residues. The CDR3 sequence is CASSQGGVANTEAFF. The CDR3 bases are TGTGCCAGCAGCCAAGGGGGGGTGGCGAACACTGAAGCTTTCTTT.

The genes are TRBV6-5 and TRBJ1-4; a weak D match, TRBD1 (5 bases). The CDR3 extends over 14 amino acids. Germline V CDR1 and CDR2: MNHEY, SVGAGI. V was pared by 6 bases and J by 2 bases, with 10 bases between. CDR3 in DNA: TGTGCCAGCAGCCAACGGGGGACTAATGAAAAACTGTTTTTT. Translating gives CASSQRGTNEKLFF.

CDR3 sequence (DNA): TGTGCCAGCAGCTCTGAAACAGGGCGCGGCTACTTC. It is translated as CASSSETGRGYF. The chain links TRBV5-4 to TRBJ2-5; perhaps TRBD1 as D (6 bases). V was pared by 3 bases and J by 14 bases, with 17 bases between. The CDR3 spans 12 residues. CDR1 SGHNT and CDR2 YYREEE come from the germline V gene (reference sequence). Based on the CDR3 plus reference TRBV5-4 and TRBJ2-5, the full variable domain is ETGVTQSPTHLIKTRGQQVTLRCSSQSGHNTVSWYQQALGQGPQFIFQYYREEENGRGNFPPRFSGLQFPNYSSELNVNALELDDSALYLCASSSETGRGYFGPGTRLLVL.

CDR3 bases: TGCGCCAGCAGCCCCAGTGTCACGGACAGGGTGTTTGGTAACTATGGCTACACCTTC. This translates into CASSPSVTDRVFGNYGYTF. This sequence joins TRBV4-1 and TRBJ1-2; 8 positions agree with TRBD1. V was clipped by 4 bases and J by 1 base; unmatched bases: 17. This CDR3 region has 19 residues. In germline, CDR1 is MGHRA, CDR2 YSYEKL.

This chain connects TRBV4-1 to TRBJ1-1; D gene uncertain. The CDR3 is made up of 13 amino acids. In germline, CDR1 is MGHRA, CDR2 YSYEKL. The V gene lost 1 base and the J gene lost 1 base, with 4 bases spanning the gap. CDR3 coding DNA: TGCGCCAGCAGCCAAGGGCCGAACACTGAAGCTTTCTTT. Translated, it gives CASSQGPNTEAFF.

The chain carries TRBV7-6 and TRBJ2-1, with D unclear. Per germline, CDR1 SGHVS and CDR2 FNYEAQ. Trimming removed 1 base from V and 0 bases from J, with 13 bases in between. CDR3 length equals 17 residues. The CDR3 DNA reads TGTGCCAGCAGCTTAGACGCGTCAGGAAGCTCCTACAATGAGCAGTTCTTC. This codes for CASSLDASGSSYNEQFF.

The gene calls are TRBV28 and TRBJ2-2; TRBD2 is a possible D gene (5 bases). Deletions cut 8 bases from V and 1 base from J, with 17 bases between. Germline V lookup: CDR1 MDHEN, CDR2 SYDVKM. The CDR3 spans 16 residues. CDR3 region: CASRPASEGNTGELFF. The CDR3 nucleotides read TGTGCCAGCCGGCCAGCTAGTGAGGGGAACACCGGGGAGCTGTTTTTT.

The V and J genes are TRBV19 and TRBJ2-7; D gene unclear. V lost 3 bases, J lost 2 bases, and 8 bases lay in between. This CDR3 has 13 residues. Looked up from germline, CDR1 is LNHDA and CDR2 is SQIVND (reference sequence). The CDR3 reads CASSITDTYEQYF. The CDR3 region has the DNA TGTGCCAGTAGTATCACAGATACCTACGAGCAGTACTTC.

The chain carries TRBV5-1 and TRBJ2-2; 9 bases are a match to TRBD1. The CDR3 has 16 amino acids. The V gene's germline CDR1 is SGHRS and CDR2 YFSETQ. Trimming removed 6 bases from V and 3 bases from J; junction bases left unmatched: 9. Here the CDR3 reads CASTLGQGVHTGELFF. For the CDR3, the DNA is TGCGCCAGCACTCTGGGACAGGGTGTTCACACCGGGGAGCTGTTTTTT.

V gene TRBV19 combines with J gene TRBJ1-3; TRBD1 is a possible D gene (6 bases). Looked up from germline, CDR1 is LNHDA and CDR2 is SQIVND (reference sequence). Trimming stripped 6 bases from V and 0 bases from J, with 18 bases between. The CDR3 loop spans 17 amino acids. Written as DNA, the CDR3 is TGTGCCAGTAGCCGATCCGGGACACCGACCTCTGGAAACACCATATATTTT. Residues: CASSRSGTPTSGNTIYF.

The V gene is TRBV19, the J gene TRBJ2-5; D unresolved. V lost 2 bases, J lost 0 bases, and 13 bases lay in between. Germline V gene sequence: CDR1 LNHDA, CDR2 SQIVND (reference sequence). CDR3 length: 16 amino acids. The chain's CDR3 is CASSIIGRTHQETQYF. The CDR3 region has the DNA TGTGCCAGTAGTATAATTGGCAGAACCCACCAAGAGACCCAGTACTTC.

The CDR3 loop reads CASSIGVAGDTDTQYF. CDR3 bases: TGTGCCAGTAGTATAGGAGTAGCGGGAGACACAGATACGCAGTATTTT. The rearrangement joins TRBV19 to TRBJ2-3, with 9 bases aligning to TRBD2. The CDR3 runs 16 residues. V was pared by 1 base and J by 2 bases, with 4 bases of the junction left unmatched. The germline V gene encodes CDR1 LNHDA and CDR2 SQIVND (reference sequence).